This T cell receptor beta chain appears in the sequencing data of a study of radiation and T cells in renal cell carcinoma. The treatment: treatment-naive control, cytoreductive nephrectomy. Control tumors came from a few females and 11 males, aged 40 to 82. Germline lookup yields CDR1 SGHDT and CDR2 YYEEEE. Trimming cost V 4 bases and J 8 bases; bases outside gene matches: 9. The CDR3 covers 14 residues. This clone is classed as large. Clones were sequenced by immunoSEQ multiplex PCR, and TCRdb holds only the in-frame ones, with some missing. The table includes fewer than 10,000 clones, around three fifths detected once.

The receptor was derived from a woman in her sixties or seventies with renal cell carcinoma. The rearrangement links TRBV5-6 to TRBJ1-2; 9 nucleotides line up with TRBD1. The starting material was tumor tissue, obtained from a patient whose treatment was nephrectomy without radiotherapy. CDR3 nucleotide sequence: TGTGCCAGCAGCGCGGGACAGGGAGTGAAAGGCTACACCTTC. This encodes CASSAGQGVKGYTF.